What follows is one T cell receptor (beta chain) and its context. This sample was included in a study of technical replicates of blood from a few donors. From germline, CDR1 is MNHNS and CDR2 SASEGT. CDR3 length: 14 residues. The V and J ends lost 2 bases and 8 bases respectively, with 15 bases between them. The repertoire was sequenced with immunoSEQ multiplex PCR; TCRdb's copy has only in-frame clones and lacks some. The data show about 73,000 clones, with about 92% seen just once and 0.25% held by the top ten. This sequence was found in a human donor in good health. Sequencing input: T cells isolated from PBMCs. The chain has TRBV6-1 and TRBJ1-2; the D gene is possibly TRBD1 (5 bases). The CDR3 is CASSELQVEAGYTF. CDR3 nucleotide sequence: TGTGCCAGCAGTGAACTACAGGTCGAGGCGGGCTACACCTTC.